The 15 T cell receptor beta chains in this list originate from one sample, sequenced in a study of blood T cells in healthy people across ages. Combining a sample-barcoded 5' primer with a J-beta primer mix, a second PCR ran for about 7 to 12 cycles. A single record per CDR3 protein comes from TCRdb applying MiXCR to the 5' RACE reads. The sample lists 550,000 to 800,000 distinct CDR3 sequences, around 20% occurring once. Input material: blood. These receptors were obtained from a man in his 70s in good health.

This clonotype turned up a few times. The rearrangement uses TRBV12-3 or TRBV12-4 and TRBJ1-4, with D possibly matching TRBD1 (6 bases). This CDR3 is 14 amino acids long. V dropped 5 bases and J dropped 7 bases, with 14 bases sitting between them. CDR3 nucleotides: TGTGCCAGCAGTCTCAGCAGGGGTGGTGAAAAACTGTTTTTT. Protein: CASSLSRGGEKLFF.

This rearrangement joins TRBV10-3 to TRBJ1-2; 8 bases fit TRBD1. Germline V CDR1 and CDR2: ENHRY, SYGVKD. V lost 0 bases to trimming and J lost 7 bases; unmatched junction nucleotides: 7. CDR3 length: 15 residues. CDR3 loop: CAISESWTGPVGYTF. The CDR3, as DNA: TGTGCCATCAGTGAGTCCTGGACAGGGCCTGTTGGCTACACCTTC.

This clonotype was detected a few times. The CDR3 spells CASSAGTSETYEQYF. The CDR3 nucleotides are TGTGCCAGCAGCGCCGGGACTAGCGAGACCTACGAGCAGTACTTC. This chain connects TRBV13 to TRBJ2-7; 10 nucleotides match TRBD2. Per the germline V gene, CDR1 is PRHDT and CDR2 is FYEKMQ (reference sequence). V trimming: 5 bases; J trimming: 2 bases; junction bases outside the gene matches: 6. The CDR3 is 15 amino acids.

J is TRBJ2-5 and V is TRBV20-1; 7 bases align to TRBD2. The V gene's germline CDR1 is DFQATT and CDR2 SNEGSKA (reference sequence). CDR3 length equals 15 residues. Trimming removed 3 bases from V and 4 bases from J; junction bases left unmatched: 11. This CDR3 reads CSASGRERGTETQYF. In DNA, the CDR3 is TGCAGTGCTAGCGGGCGGGAGAGGGGTACAGAGACCCAGTACTTC.

This clonotype has more than one count but fewer than ten. At one end, the junction sequence differs from germline, possibly due to a read error. This rearrangement joins TRBV5-1 to TRBJ1-4, with D unclear. The germline V gene has CDR1 SGHRS and CDR2 YFSETQ. CDR3 length: 18 residues. The CDR3 DNA sequence: TGCGCCAGCAGCTTGGGTTCCCCCAGAGCAACAACTAATGAAAAACTGCTTTTT. It codes for CASSLGSPRATTNEKLLF.

This clonotype was recorded at least ten times. The chain couples TRBV5-1 to TRBJ2-5; tentative D call: TRBD1 (6 bases). V gave up 4 bases and J gave up 1 base, with 11 bases separating them. Germline values: CDR1 SGHRS, CDR2 YFSETQ. This CDR3 comprises 14 residues. CDR3 sequence (DNA): TGCGCCAGCAGCGAAAGAGGGGGCCAAGAGACCCAGTACTTC. Residues: CASSERGGQETQYF.

This clonotype was counted only a few times. This sequence joins TRBV20-1 and TRBJ2-2; 8 nucleotides align to TRBD2. V lost 3 bases and J lost 4; bases outside the gene matches: 10. The CDR3 is made up of 16 amino acids. From germline, CDR1 is DFQATT and CDR2 SNEGSKA (reference sequence). The CDR3 nucleotides read TGCAGTGCTAGGGCACCGGCGGGAGGCGGCACCGGGGAGCTGTTTTTT. It specifies CSARAPAGGGTGELFF.

This clonotype occurred many times. V usage is TRBV28 and J usage is TRBJ1-4; D unresolved. CDR1 MDHEN and CDR2 SYDVKM come from the germline V gene. The V gene lost 7 bases and the J gene lost 8 bases, with 8 bases spanning the gap. The CDR3 contains 11 residues. CDR3 bases: TGTGCCAGCACCCTACCGGAAAAACTGTTTTTT. As protein: CASTLPEKLFF.

This clonotype was observed a few times. This chain joins TRBV10-3 and TRBJ2-2; 7 nucleotides match TRBD2. Germline V lookup: CDR1 ENHRY, CDR2 SYGVKD. The CDR3 length is 14 residues. The V gene end was trimmed by 6 bases and the J gene end by 5 bases; junction bases not matched to a gene: 6. This CDR3 reads CAIRRLAATGELFF. CDR3 DNA sequence: TGTGCCATCAGGAGACTAGCAGCGACCGGGGAGCTGTTTTTT.

This rearrangement joins TRBV9 to TRBJ2-1, with D maybe TRBD2 (5 bases). Looked up from germline, CDR1 is SGDLS and CDR2 is YYNGEE. The length of the CDR3 is 14 residues. V lost 0 bases and J lost 9, with 13 bases in between. The CDR3 sequence is CASSVVGPAVEQFF. The CDR3 region has the DNA TGTGCCAGCAGCGTAGTGGGCCCAGCGGTTGAGCAGTTCTTC.

This clonotype was detected once. This chain connects TRBV2 to TRBJ2-2, with a possible D match to TRBD1 (5 bases). The V gene's germline CDR1 is SNHLY and CDR2 FYNNEI. The CDR3 is 13 residues long. V gave up 6 bases and J gave up 6 bases, with 11 bases separating them. DNA for the CDR3: TGTGCCAGCAGCCCCCAGGGATCCGGGGAGCTGTTTTTT. This translates into CASSPQGSGELFF.

This clonotype showed up just a few times. The rearrangement uses TRBV28 and TRBJ2-5; no clear D. Germline CDR1 MDHEN, CDR2 SYDVKM. CDR3 size: 12 residues. V lost 5 bases to trimming and J lost 5 bases, with 9 bases between them. CDR3 sequence (DNA): TGTGCCAGCAGTACCCCTACGGAGACCCAGTACTTC. Translating gives CASSTPTETQYF.

The chain carries TRBV7-2 and TRBJ2-1; possible D gene TRBD1, 6 bases. Germline V gives CDR1 SGHTA, CDR2 FQGNSA. The germline V and J ends were trimmed by 4 bases and 1 base, with 11 bases remaining between them. The CDR3 totals 15 residues. CDR3 in DNA: TGTGCCAGCAGCTCCTGGACAGAATCCTACAATGAGCAGTTCTTC. This translates into CASSSWTESYNEQFF.

The chain is built from TRBV5-1 and TRBJ2-5; 8 bases map to TRBD2. The CDR3 runs 14 residues. Germline CDR1 reads SGHRS; CDR2 reads YFSETQ. V dropped 5 bases and J dropped 5; count of bases not matched to a gene: 8. In nucleotides, the CDR3 is TGCGCCAGCAGGATCCTAGCGGGCGTGGAGACCCAGTACTTC. This encodes CASRILAGVETQYF.

This clonotype appeared a few times. The chain carries TRBV6-2 or TRBV6-3 and TRBJ2-1, with 11 bases identical to TRBD2. Germline V gives CDR1 MNHEY, CDR2 SVGEGT. The CDR3 is 15 amino acids. V was pared by 8 bases and J by 4 bases, with 7 bases of the junction left unmatched. The CDR3 DNA reads as TGTGCCAGCCGGGGACTAGCGGATCCGTACAATGAGCAGTTCTTC. Encoded protein: CASRGLADPYNEQFF.